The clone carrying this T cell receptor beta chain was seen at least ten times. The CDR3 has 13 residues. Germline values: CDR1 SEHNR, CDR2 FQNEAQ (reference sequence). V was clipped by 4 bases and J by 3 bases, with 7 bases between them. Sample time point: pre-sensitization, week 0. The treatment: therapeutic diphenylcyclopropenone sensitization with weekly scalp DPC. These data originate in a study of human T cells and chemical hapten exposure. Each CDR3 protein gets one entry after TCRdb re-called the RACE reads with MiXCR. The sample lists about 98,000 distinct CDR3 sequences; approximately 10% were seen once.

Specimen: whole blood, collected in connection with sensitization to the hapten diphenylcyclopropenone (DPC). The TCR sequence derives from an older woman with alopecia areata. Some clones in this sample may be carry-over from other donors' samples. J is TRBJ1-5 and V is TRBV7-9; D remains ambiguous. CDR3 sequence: CASSSGPNQPQHF. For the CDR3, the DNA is TGTGCCAGCAGCTCAGGCCCCAATCAGCCCCAGCATTTT.